The 15 T cell receptor beta chains below were found in one sample sequenced in a study of CXCR3-negative and CXCR3-positive naive CD8 T cells. The authors prepared UMI-labeled TRB cDNA libraries by 5' RACE. TCRdb processed the 5' RACE reads again and assigns one entry to each CDR3 protein, with no DNA. The sample has some 130,000 distinct CDR3 sequences; the top ten hold roughly 0.29%. The sequenced sample consisted of naive CXCR3- CD8+ T cells from blood. Subset denoted: CD45RO-CCR7+CD27+CD95- naive CD8+ T cells lacking CXCR3 (TNR3-). The receptors derive from a human donor in good health. Some clones in this sample may be carry-over from other donors' samples.

V usage is TRBV2 and J usage is TRBJ2-3; with no DNA, the TCRdb D assignment of TRBD1 cannot be verified. CDR1 is SNHLY and CDR2 is FYNNEI in the germline V gene. The CDR3 length is 16 residues. CDR3: CASSEEGSGTADTQYF.

This rearrangement joins TRBV7-9 to TRBJ2-5; absent DNA, TCRdb's TRBD2 call cannot be checked. In germline, CDR1 is SEHNR, CDR2 FQNEAQ (reference sequence). The CDR3 spans 17 residues. The CDR3 reads CASSLLPLLAGRETQYF.

The V gene is TRBV6-5, the J gene TRBJ2-5; TCRdb designates TRBD2, a call that cannot be tested without DNA. Per germline, CDR1 MNHEY and CDR2 SVGAGI. The CDR3 is 14 amino acids. The CDR3 loop is CASSHSGGGETQYF.

The chain couples TRBV4-1 to TRBJ2-3; TCRdb reports TRBD1, a call that lacks DNA to check it against. The CDR3 is 15 residues long. The germline gives CDR1 MGHRA, CDR2 YSYEKL. The CDR3 loop is CASSQDWGSLIVRYF.

The chain is built from TRBV28 and TRBJ2-7. The CDR3 has 13 residues. Germline CDR1 MDHEN, CDR2 SYDVKM. The CDR3 reads CASSEKDSYEQYF.

The J gene is TRBJ2-5, the V gene TRBV7-2; TCRdb proposes TRBD2, but this gene call is untestable without DNA. The CDR3 spans 16 residues. The germline V gene has CDR1 SGHTA and CDR2 FQGNSA. The CDR3 sequence: CASSSDLAGGVETQYF.

The chain joins TRBV5-1 to TRBJ2-1; no DNA is available, so the TRBD2 call from TCRdb remains unchecked. The germline CDR1 and CDR2 sequences are SGHRS and YFSETQ. The CDR3 has 15 residues. CDR3 residues: CASTGRAGGDNEQFF.

The chain combines TRBV12-3 or TRBV12-4 with TRBJ1-3. The CDR3 runs 16 residues. CDR3: CASSLAGRLSGNTIYF.

This rearrangement joins TRBV27 to TRBJ2-5. The CDR3 has 15 residues. Germline V gives CDR1 MNHEY, CDR2 SMNVEV (reference sequence). Here the CDR3 reads CASSLFGQIQETQYF.

The chain combines TRBV20-1 with TRBJ1-2; TCRdb names TRBD1, which stays unverified in the absence of DNA. Per germline, CDR1 DFQATT and CDR2 SNEGSKA (reference sequence). The CDR3 is 19 amino acids. The CDR3 spells CSARSLGRDRRPSSYGYTF.

The chain is built from TRBV29-1 and TRBJ2-1; the D call from TCRdb, TRBD2, cannot be confirmed without DNA. CDR1 is SQVTM and CDR2 is ANQGSEA in the germline V gene. This CDR3 is 12 amino acids long. CDR3 loop: CSVEDQGYEQFF.

This sequence joins TRBV29-1 and TRBJ2-7; TCRdb designates TRBD1, a call that cannot be tested without DNA. CDR1 SQVTM and CDR2 ANQGSEA come from the germline V gene. The CDR3 covers 15 residues. CDR3 sequence: CSVLWGERAGDEQYF.

V and J are TRBV7-9 and TRBJ1-2; TCRdb lists TRBD1, though no DNA is available to test this call. CDR1 and CDR2 (germline): SEHNR, FQNEAQ (reference sequence). The CDR3 loop spans 15 amino acids. CDR3 sequence reads: CASSAGTGVNYGYTF.

The chain links TRBV12-3 or TRBV12-4 to TRBJ1-1. The length of the CDR3 is 13 residues. CDR3 sequence reads: CASSLIRGTEAFF.

This chain uses TRBV28 with TRBJ1-5; TCRdb calls TRBD1, which cannot be checked without DNA. The CDR3 has 13 residues. The germline V gene encodes CDR1 MDHEN and CDR2 SYDVKM. This CDR3 is CASSYAGVQPQHF.